This TCR beta chain was identified in a study of blood T cell repertoires in COVID-19. About the study: There were acute and convalescent COVID-19 samples, and they came from the United States, Italy and Spain. T cells, B-cell-depleted T cells, or PBMCs supplied cDNA or gDNA.

The CDR3 is 15 residues long. J gave up 6 bases and V 6 bases, and 5 bases lay outside the gene matches. The V gene's germline CDR1 is MNHEY and CDR2 SVGAGI. Clones were sequenced by immunoSEQ multiplex PCR, and TCRdb holds only the in-frame ones, with some missing. The data show some 130,000 clones, roughly 76% seen once. The table lists this clone with a count of one. Sequenced sample: peripheral blood. The genes are TRBV6-5 and TRBJ2-3; 14 nucleotides agree with TRBD2. The source is an elderly man with acute or convalescent COVID-19. The CDR3 loop reads CASSGTSGGRDTQYF. For the CDR3, the DNA is TGTGCCAGCAGCGGGACTAGCGGGGGACGGGATACGCAGTATTTT.